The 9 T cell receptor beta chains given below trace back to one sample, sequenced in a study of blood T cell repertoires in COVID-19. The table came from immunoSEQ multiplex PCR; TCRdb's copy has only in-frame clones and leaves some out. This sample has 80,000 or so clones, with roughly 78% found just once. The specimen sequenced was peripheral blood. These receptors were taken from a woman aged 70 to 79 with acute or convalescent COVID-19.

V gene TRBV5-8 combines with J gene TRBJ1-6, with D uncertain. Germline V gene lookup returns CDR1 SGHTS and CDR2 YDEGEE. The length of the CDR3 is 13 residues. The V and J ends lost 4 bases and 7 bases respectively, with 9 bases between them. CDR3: CASSESRNSPLHF. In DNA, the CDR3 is TGTGCCAGCAGCGAGTCCCGGAATTCACCCCTCCACTTT. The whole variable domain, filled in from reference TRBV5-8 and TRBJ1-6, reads EAGVTQSPTHLIKTRGQQATLRCSPISGHTSVYWYQQALGLGLQFLLWYDEGEERNRGNFPPRFSGRQFPNYSSELNVNALELEDSALYLCASSESRNSPLHFGNGTRLTVT.

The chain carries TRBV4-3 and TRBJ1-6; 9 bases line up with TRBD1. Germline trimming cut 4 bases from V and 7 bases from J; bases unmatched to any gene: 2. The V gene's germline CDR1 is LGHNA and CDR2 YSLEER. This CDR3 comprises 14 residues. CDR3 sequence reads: CASSLGTGNSPLHF. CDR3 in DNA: TGCGCCAGCAGCCTCGGGACAGGGAATTCACCCCTCCACTTT.

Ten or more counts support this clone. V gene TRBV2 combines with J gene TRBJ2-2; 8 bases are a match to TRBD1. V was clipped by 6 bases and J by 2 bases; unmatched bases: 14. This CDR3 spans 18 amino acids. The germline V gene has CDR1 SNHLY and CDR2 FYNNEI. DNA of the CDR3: TGTGCCAGCAGCCCCAGGACAGGGAGACTGTTAAACACCGGGGAGCTGTTTTTT. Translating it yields CASSPRTGRLLNTGELFF.

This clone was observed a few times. The CDR3 region is CASSPKASSYNSPLHF. As DNA, the CDR3 is TGTGCCAGTAGTCCTAAGGCTAGCTCCTATAATTCACCCCTCCACTTT. The genes are TRBV19 and TRBJ1-6, with unresolved D. Germline loops: CDR1 LNHDA, CDR2 SQIVND (reference sequence). Trimming removed 5 bases at V and 0 bases at J, with 11 bases between. This CDR3 has 16 amino acids.

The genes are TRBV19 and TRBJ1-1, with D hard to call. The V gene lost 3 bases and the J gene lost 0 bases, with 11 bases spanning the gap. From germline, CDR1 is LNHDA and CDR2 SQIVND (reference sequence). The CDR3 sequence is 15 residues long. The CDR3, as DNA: TGTGCCAGTAGTATGTCGGGAAAAATGAACACTGAAGCTTTCTTT. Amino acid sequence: CASSMSGKMNTEAFF.

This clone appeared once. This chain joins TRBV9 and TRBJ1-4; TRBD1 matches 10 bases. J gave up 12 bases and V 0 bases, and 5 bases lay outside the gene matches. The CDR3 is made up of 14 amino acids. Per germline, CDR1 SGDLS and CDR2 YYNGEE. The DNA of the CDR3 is TGTGCCAGCAGCGTAGGGGACAGGGGCCTTGAACTGTTTTTT. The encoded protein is CASSVGDRGLELFF. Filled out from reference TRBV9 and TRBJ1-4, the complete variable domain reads DSGVTQTPKHLITATGQRVTLRCSPRSGDLSVYWYQQSLDQGLQFLIQYYNGEERAKGNILERFSAQQFPDLHSELNLSSLELGDSALYFCASSVGDRGLELFFGSGTQLSVL.

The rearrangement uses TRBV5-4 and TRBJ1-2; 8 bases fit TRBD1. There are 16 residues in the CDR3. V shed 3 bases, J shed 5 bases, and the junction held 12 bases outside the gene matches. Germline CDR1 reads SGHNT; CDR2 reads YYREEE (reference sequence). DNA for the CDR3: TGTGCCAGCAGCTCGGCCTTATCGGGACAGGATTATGGCTACACCTTC. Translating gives CASSSALSGQDYGYTF.

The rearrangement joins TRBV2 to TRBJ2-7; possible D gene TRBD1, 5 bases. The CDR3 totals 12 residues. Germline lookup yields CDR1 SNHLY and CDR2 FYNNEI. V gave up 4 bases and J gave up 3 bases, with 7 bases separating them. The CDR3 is CASSGQLYEQYF. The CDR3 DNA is TGTGCCAGCAGTGGACAGCTCTACGAGCAGTACTTC.

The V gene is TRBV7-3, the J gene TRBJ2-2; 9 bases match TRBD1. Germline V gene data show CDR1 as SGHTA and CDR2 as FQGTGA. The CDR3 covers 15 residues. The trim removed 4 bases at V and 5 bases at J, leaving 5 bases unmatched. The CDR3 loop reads CASSSTGGRTGELFF. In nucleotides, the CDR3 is TGTGCCAGCAGCTCGACAGGGGGGCGAACCGGGGAGCTGTTTTTT.